The 19 T cell receptor beta chains reported below all come from one sample, sequenced in a study of T cell responses to AZD1222 COVID-19 vaccine. Measured with immunoSEQ multiplex PCR; TCRdb has only the in-frame clones, and not every one. The repertoire includes 95,000 to 110,000 clones, approximately 88% of them detected once, and around 9% sits in the top ten. The sequencing here drew on peripheral blood, taken on day 0 of AZD1222 vaccination. The receptors were gathered from an adult in good health.

The J gene is TRBJ2-5, the V gene TRBV7-2; no definite D call. The V and J ends lost 2 bases and 0 bases respectively, with 7 bases between them. The V gene's germline CDR1 is SGHTA and CDR2 FQGNSA. This CDR3 spans 14 amino acids. The CDR3 is CASSLSRDQETQYF. The CDR3, as DNA: TGTGCCAGCAGCTTATCCCGGGACCAAGAGACCCAGTACTTC.

This sequence joins TRBV28 and TRBJ1-2; D unresolved. With 10 bases removed from V and 0 bases from J, the gap between germline ends came to 9 bases. The CDR3 length is 12 residues. Germline CDR1 is MDHEN and CDR2 is SYDVKM. The DNA of the CDR3 is TGTGCCATCGGGCGGTCTAACTATGGCTACACCTTC. This encodes CAIGRSNYGYTF.

The J gene is TRBJ2-3, the V gene TRBV6-4; no clear D. This CDR3 spans 13 amino acids. The ends were cut back, 8 bases at V and 2 bases at J, with 11 bases in the middle. Germline CDR1 MRHNA, CDR2 SNTAGT. The CDR3 DNA reads TGTGCCAGCGGTTATGACTCCACAGATACGCAGTATTTT. It specifies CASGYDSTDTQYF.

Here the CDR3 reads CASSLHPANEKLFF. The CDR3 coding sequence is TGTGCCAGCAGTTTACATCCTGCTAATGAAAAACTGTTTTTT. This chain connects TRBV25-1 to TRBJ1-4, with unresolved D. The CDR3 contains 14 residues. V was trimmed by 5 bases and J by 3 bases, leaving 10 bases between them. Germline CDR1 reads MGHDK; CDR2 reads SYGVNS.

This chain links TRBV3-1 (or the pseudogene TRBV3-2) with TRBJ2-5, with 8 bases identical to TRBD2. The CDR3 has 15 residues. V lost 4 bases and J lost 1; bases outside the gene matches: 5. Looked up from germline, CDR1 is LGHDT and CDR2 is YNNKEL (reference sequence). CDR3 residues: CASSRIAGPQETQYF. The CDR3 coding sequence is TGTGCCAGCAGCCGAATAGCGGGGCCCCAAGAGACCCAGTACTTC.

This chain uses TRBV7-8 with TRBJ1-2, with unresolved D. Trimming left V 1 base short and J 4 bases short, with 10 bases between. Germline V gene data show CDR1 as SGHVS and CDR2 as FQNEAQ. The CDR3 runs to 14 residues. The CDR3: CASSLVMGPYGYTF. The CDR3 coding sequence is TGTGCCAGCAGCTTAGTAATGGGTCCCTATGGCTACACCTTC.

V is TRBV6-6 and J is TRBJ1-1, with 8 bases identical to TRBD1. The V segment lost 5 bases and the J segment 1 base; nucleotides outside the gene matches: 6. The CDR3 has 15 residues. CDR1 and CDR2 from the germline V gene are MNHNY and SVGAGI (reference sequence). The CDR3 here is CASSRQGATNTEAFF. The CDR3 nucleotides are TGTGCCAGCAGTCGGCAGGGGGCTACGAACACTGAAGCTTTCTTT.

The J gene is TRBJ1-2, the V gene TRBV7-2; D unclear. The CDR3 consists of 13 residues. V lost 0 bases and J 6 bases, leaving 8 bases between the germline ends. Germline V gene sequence: CDR1 SGHTA, CDR2 FQGNSA. CDR3 DNA sequence: TGTGCCAGCAGCTTAGCGCCCAGAGATGGCTACACCTTC. This encodes CASSLAPRDGYTF.

CDR3 in amino acids: CATSRARETGAAGYTF. The CDR3 DNA sequence: TGTGCCACCAGCAGAGCTAGGGAGACAGGGGCGGCTGGCTACACCTTC. The rearrangement joins TRBV15 to TRBJ1-2, with TRBD1 matching 8 bases. This CDR3 region has 16 residues. With 1 base clipped from V and 7 bases from J, the junction kept 11 bases outside the gene matches. CDR1 is LNHNV and CDR2 is YYDKDF in the germline V gene (reference sequence).

The CDR3 spells CASSFTRDTDTQYF. The CDR3 DNA sequence: TGTGCCAGCAGCTTCACGAGGGACACAGATACGCAGTATTTT. V usage is TRBV7-2 and J usage is TRBJ2-3; D may be TRBD2 (5 bases). V shed 3 bases and J shed 2 bases, with 9 bases lying between them. The CDR3 has 14 amino acids. The germline gives CDR1 SGHTA, CDR2 FQGNSA.

The chain combines TRBV12-3 or TRBV12-4 with TRBJ1-2; D is uncertain. Trimming removed 2 bases at V and 4 bases at J, with 8 bases between. There are 13 residues in the CDR3. CDR3: CASSLTEAYGYTF. DNA for the CDR3: TGTGCCAGCAGTTTAACAGAAGCCTATGGCTACACCTTC.

The V and J genes are TRBV28 and TRBJ1-6; D might be TRBD1 (6 bases). V was cut by 3 bases and J by 6 bases, with 15 bases left in between. CDR3 length: 16 amino acids. Per germline, CDR1 MDHEN and CDR2 SYDVKM. As DNA, the CDR3 is TGTGCCAGCAGTTTTCGGGGGGCGAATCGTAATTCACCCCTCCACTTT. This gives the protein CASSFRGANRNSPLHF.

The J gene is TRBJ2-2, the V gene TRBV27, with D tentatively TRBD1 (5 bases). V was pared by 1 base and J by 4 bases, with 13 bases between. Germline V lookup: CDR1 MNHEY, CDR2 SMNVEV (reference sequence). The CDR3 runs to 16 residues. The CDR3 loop reads CASSLLAAQGTGELFF. CDR3 sequence (DNA): TGTGCCAGCAGTTTATTGGCAGCCCAGGGCACCGGGGAGCTGTTTTTT.

V is TRBV2 and J is TRBJ1-1; perhaps TRBD1 as D (6 bases). Germline V lookup: CDR1 SNHLY, CDR2 FYNNEI. V was clipped by 4 bases and J by 2 bases, with 14 bases between them. CDR3 size: 15 residues. The CDR3 here is CASSVSRTVNTEAFF. CDR3 DNA: TGTGCCAGCAGTGTTTCACGGACAGTAAACACTGAAGCTTTCTTT. Combining the CDR3 with reference TRBV2 and TRBJ1-1 gives the whole variable domain EPEVTQTPSHQVTQMGQEVILRCVPISNHLYFYWYRQILGQKVEFLVSFYNNEISEKSEIFDDQFSVERPDGSNFTLKIRSTKLEDSAMYFCASSVSRTVNTEAFFGQGTRLTVV.

The chain links TRBV27 to TRBJ2-7; 8 bases fit TRBD2. Trimming removed 6 bases from V and 4 bases from J; junction bases left unmatched: 11. The CDR3 runs 15 residues. Germline-derived CDR1 and CDR2 are MNHEY and SMNVEV (reference sequence). The CDR3 is CASRGVAGTSYEQYF. The CDR3 DNA sequence: TGTGCCAGCAGGGGGGTAGCGGGGACCTCATACGAGCAGTACTTC.

The CDR3 DNA follows: TGTGCCAGCAGTTCAGGTAGGAGGGGGATGAACACTGAAGCTTTCTTT. Translated: CASSSGRRGMNTEAFF. This chain links TRBV6-5 with TRBJ1-1; a possible D gene is TRBD1 (6 bases). The CDR3 totals 16 residues. With 4 bases removed from V and 0 bases from J, the gap between germline ends came to 15 bases. Germline values: CDR1 MNHEY, CDR2 SVGAGI.

The V gene is TRBV9, the J gene TRBJ1-4, with D unresolved. V was shortened by 3 bases and J by 8 bases, with 8 bases between the two germline ends. CDR1 SGDLS and CDR2 YYNGEE come from the germline V gene. The CDR3 sequence is 12 residues long. DNA for the CDR3: TGTGCCAGCAGCGCCGAAGGCGAAAAACTGTTTTTT. Protein product: CASSAEGEKLFF.

The chain couples TRBV2 to TRBJ1-5, with D unclear. The CDR3 has 13 amino acids. V lost 5 bases and J lost 3, with 8 bases in between. The V gene's germline CDR1 is SNHLY and CDR2 FYNNEI. CDR3 sequence reads: CASSLGNNQPQHF. CDR3 coding DNA: TGTGCCAGCAGTCTAGGGAACAATCAGCCCCAGCATTTT.

This CDR3 is CASSSTSGGSYEQYF. CDR3 coding DNA: TGTGCCAGCAGTTCGACTAGCGGGGGTTCATACGAGCAGTACTTC. The V gene is TRBV6-5, the J gene TRBJ2-7; TRBD2 matches at 12 bases. Germline V gene lookup returns CDR1 MNHEY and CDR2 SVGAGI. Trimming cost V 4 bases and J 4 bases; bases outside gene matches: 5. The CDR3 is made up of 15 amino acids.